Listed below are T cell receptor beta chains from one sample, sequenced in a study of blood T cell repertoires in COVID-19. Some clones are missing from TCRdb's copy, which holds only in-frame ones; the method was immunoSEQ multiplex PCR. The profile shows 12,000 to 15,000 clones, 88% of them singletons. Sequenced sample: peripheral blood. The receptors stem from a human donor in a cohort sampled during active COVID-19. CDR3s include the opening cysteine and the closing phenylalanine or tryptophan. The D gene is left open where the match is weak. The size of a clone is reported for some rows only, either as once, few or many, or as a class for expanded clones.

17 TRBJ1-4 . TRBV3-1/TRBV3-2 . CASSRGHGTSRNEKLFF TGTGCCAGCAGCCGCGGACATGGTACATCGAGAAATGAAAAACTGTTTTTT
14 TRBJ2-1 . TRBV11-2 . CASSLAGVRNEQFF TGTGCCAGCAGCTTAGCGGGAGTCAGAAATGAGCAGTTCTTC
16 TRBJ2-5 TRBD1 TRBV7-9 . CASSSNQQGAFETQYF TGTGCCAGCAGCTCCAACCAACAGGGGGCCTTTGAGACCCAGTACTTC
12 TRBJ2-7 . TRBV18 . CASSPRGDEQYF TGTGCCAGCTCACCACGGGGGGACGAGCAGTACTTC
13 TRBJ2-2 . TRBV7-6 once CATAGVNTGELFF TGTGCCACCGCAGGGGTGAACACCGGGGAGCTGTTTTTT
15 TRBJ1-3 TRBD1 TRBV2 . CASSEGQFSGNTIYF TGTGCCAGCAGCGAGGGACAGTTCTCTGGAAACACCATATATTTT
12 TRBJ2-1 TRBD2 TRBV10-1 . CATSGINNEQFF TGCGCCACTAGCGGGATTAACAATGAGCAGTTCTTC
19 TRBJ1-5 TRBD1 TRBV19 once CASSIYLSLRQGGSQPQHF TGTGCCAGTAGTATTTATCTTTCGTTGCGACAGGGCGGTAGTCAGCCCCAGCATTTT
16 TRBJ2-3 TRBD2 TRBV30 . CAWSGDLAGATDTQYF TGTGCCTGGAGTGGAGATCTAGCGGGAGCCACAGATACGCAGTATTTT
13 TRBJ2-7 TRBD2 TRBV2 . CASSRGGPYEQYF TGTGCCAGCAGTCGGGGGGGACCCTACGAGCAGTACTTC
13 TRBJ1-5 . TRBV6-5 few CASGSGGNQPQHF TGTGCCAGCGGGTCAGGGGGCAATCAGCCCCAGCATTTT
16 TRBJ2-4 TRBD2 TRBV5-1 . CASTGKGLAGKNIQYF TGCGCCAGCACAGGGAAGGGACTAGCGGGAAAAAACATTCAGTACTTC
15 TRBJ2-5 TRBD1 TRBV5-8 . CASRGGQGELETQYF TGTGCCAGCAGGGGCGGACAGGGGGAGTTGGAGACCCAGTACTTC
14 TRBJ2-1 TRBD2 TRBV6-5 . CASSRISGAGERFF TGTGCCAGCAGTCGTATCTCCGGTGCGGGGGAAAGGTTCTTC
15 TRBJ2-2 . TRBV7-8 . CASSRTAMNTGELFF TGTGCCAGCAGCCGGACAGCGATGAACACCGGGGAGCTGTTTTTT
14 TRBJ1-6 TRBD1 TRBV25-1 . CASSDPGGHSPLHF TGTGCCAGCAGTGATCCAGGGGGTCATTCACCCCTCCACTTT
12 TRBJ2-7 . TRBV7-8 . CASSHTLQVQYF TGTGCCAGCAGCCATACCTTACAGGTCCAGTACTTC
11 TRBJ2-7 . TRBV21-1 . CASSIHRDRFF TGTGCCAGCAGCATCCACCGGGACAGGTTCTTC
16 TRBJ2-1 TRBD2 TRBV5-1 . CASSLVAGGPNNEQFF TGCGCCAGCAGCTTGGTTGCGGGAGGGCCGAACAATGAGCAGTTCTTC
15 TRBJ1-6 TRBD1 TRBV4-1 few CASSDRGGSLSPLHF TGCGCCAGCTCCGACAGGGGAGGGTCTCTTTCACCCCTCCACTTT
12 TRBJ2-3 . TRBV7-8 . CASSLGSDSLYF TGTGCCAGCAGCCTTGGATCGGACAGTCTGTATTTT
15 TRBJ2-5 TRBD2 TRBV5-4 . CASSFGGILKETQYF TGTGCCAGCAGCTTCGGGGGGATTCTGAAAGAGACCCAGTACTTC
14 TRBJ2-7 TRBD2 TRBV10-3 . CAARTSGRVYEQYF TGTGCCGCGCGGACTAGCGGGAGGGTCTACGAGCAGTACTTC
13 TRBJ1-1 . TRBV3-1/TRBV3-2 . CASSLNRATEAFF TGTGCCAGCAGCCTAAACAGGGCCACTGAAGCTTTCTTT
14 TRBJ1-5 . TRBV6-5 . CASSRQENNQPQHF TGTGCCAGCAGTCGACAGGAAAACAATCAGCCCCAGCATTTT
14 TRBJ2-7 TRBD2 TRBV6-5 . CATSAFSGVGEQYF TGTGCCACCTCTGCGTTTAGCGGGGTCGGCGAGCAGTACTTC
15 TRBJ2-1 TRBD2 TRBV7-9 once CASSLAPGLVSEQFF TGTGCCAGCAGCTTAGCACCGGGACTAGTGAGTGAGCAGTTCTTC
13 TRBJ2-7 . TRBV7-3 . CASSSGPRGEQYF TGTGCCAGCAGCTCGGGCCCCCGGGGCGAGCAGTACTTC
14 TRBJ1-1 TRBD1 TRBV28 . CASSTQQGAHEAFF TGTGCCAGCAGTACACAGCAGGGGGCTCACGAAGCTTTCTTT
13 TRBJ2-5 . TRBV6-5 . CASRTDWKETQYF TGTGCCAGCAGGACAGACTGGAAAGAGACCCAGTACTTC
16 TRBJ1-1 TRBD1 TRBV15 . CATSTGTAPRDTEAFF TGTGCCACCAGCACCGGGACAGCTCCCCGGGACACTGAAGCTTTCTTT
14 TRBJ2-7 TRBD2 TRBV7-9 . CASRGSGSRYEQYF TGTGCCAGCAGAGGAAGCGGGAGCCGCTACGAGCAGTACTTC
16 TRBJ2-7 TRBD1 TRBV7-8 . CASSTTTGGEGYEQYF TGTGCCAGCAGCACCACGACAGGGGGCGAGGGGTACGAGCAGTACTTC
11 TRBJ2-2 . TRBV7-2 once CASSLYGELFF TGTGCCAGCAGCTTATACGGGGAGCTGTTTTTT
13 TRBJ1-6 . TRBV6-6 once CASTDRGDAPLHF TGTGCCAGCACCGACAGAGGAGATGCACCCCTCCACTTT
12 TRBJ2-3 . TRBV7-6 . CASSLATGRQYF TGTGCCAGCAGCTTAGCGACAGGTAGACAGTATTTT
14 TRBJ2-1 TRBD1 TRBV29-1 . CSGQPGQTYNEQFF TGCAGCGGACAACCGGGACAGACATACAATGAGCAGTTCTTC
15 TRBJ2-5 TRBD2 TRBV2 . CASSERLAGGSAQYF TGTGCCAGCAGTGAAAGACTAGCGGGAGGCTCCGCCCAGTACTTC
16 TRBJ2-3 TRBD2 TRBV5-1 . CASSLDPGRWTDTQYF TGCGCCAGCAGCTTGGACCCCGGGAGGTGGACAGATACGCAGTATTTT
13 TRBJ2-4 . TRBV7-9 . CASSRDSKNIQYF TGTGCCAGCAGCCGGGATTCCAAAAACATTCAGTACTTC
16 TRBJ2-1 . TRBV3-1/TRBV3-2 . CASSQVGTSSYNEQFF TGTGCCAGCAGCCAAGTCGGGACAAGCTCCTACAATGAGCAGTTCTTC
15 TRBJ2-1 TRBD1 TRBV6-5 . CASSRDRGSYNEQFF TGTGCCAGCAGTCGCGACAGGGGTTCATACAATGAGCAGTTCTTC
16 TRBJ2-7 TRBD2 TRBV11-2 once CASSLGLREGPYEQYF TGTGCCAGCAGCTTAGGTTTGCGGGAGGGCCCATACGAGCAGTACTTC
16 TRBJ1-5 . TRBV6-1 few CASSENLKGPNQPQHF TGTGCCAGCAGTGAGAATTTAAAGGGGCCTAATCAGCCCCAGCATTTT
18 TRBJ2-6 TRBD1 TRBV18 . CASSPLTGGDSGANVLTF TGTGCCAGCTCACCACTTACAGGGGGCGACTCTGGGGCCAACGTCCTGACTTTC
16 TRBJ2-2 . TRBV6-2/TRBV6-3 . CASSYSVDFFTGELFF TGTGCCAGCAGTTACTCGGTGGACTTTTTCACCGGGGAGCTGTTTTTT
17 TRBJ2-3 TRBD2 TRBV10-1 . CASYRDRPTSGPDTQYF TGCGCCAGCTACCGGGACCGACCTACTAGCGGGCCAGATACGCAGTATTTT
14 TRBJ2-7 TRBD2 TRBV5-1 . CASSLDSGGYEQYF TGCGCCAGCAGCTTAGATAGCGGGGGCTACGAGCAGTACTTC
13 TRBJ1-1 . TRBV10-3 . CAIRTDRNTEAFF TGTGCCATCAGGACCGACAGGAACACTGAAGCTTTCTTT
14 TRBJ2-3 . TRBV27 . CASSPLAGSDTQYF TGTGCCAGCAGTCCACTAGCTGGATCAGATACGCAGTATTTT
14 TRBJ1-5 TRBD1 TRBV19 once CASDRGTRGQPQHF TGTGCCAGTGACAGGGGGACCAGGGGTCAGCCCCAGCATTTT
15 TRBJ2-7 . TRBV6-5 . CASIGRRGISYEQYF TGTGCCAGCATAGGACGTAGAGGGATTTCCTACGAGCAGTACTTC
12 TRBJ2-7 TRBD1 TRBV29-1 . CSVGGQGKEQYF TGCAGCGTTGGGGGACAGGGTAAGGAGCAGTACTTC